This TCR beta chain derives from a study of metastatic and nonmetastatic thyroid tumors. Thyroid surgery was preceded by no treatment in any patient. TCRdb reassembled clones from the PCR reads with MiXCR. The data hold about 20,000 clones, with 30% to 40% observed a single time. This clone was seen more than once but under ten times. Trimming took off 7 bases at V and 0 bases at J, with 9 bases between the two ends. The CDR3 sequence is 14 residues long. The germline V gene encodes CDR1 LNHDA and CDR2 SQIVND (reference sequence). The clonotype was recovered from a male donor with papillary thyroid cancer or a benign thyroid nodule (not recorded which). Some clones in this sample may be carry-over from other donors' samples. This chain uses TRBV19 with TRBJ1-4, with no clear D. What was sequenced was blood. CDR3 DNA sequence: TGTGCCAGTAAGGGATTTGCAACTAATGAAAAACTGTTTTTT. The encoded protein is CASKGFATNEKLFF. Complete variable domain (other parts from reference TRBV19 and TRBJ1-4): DGGITQSPKYLFRKEGQNVTLSCEQNLNHDAMYWYRQDPGQGLRLIYYSQIVNDFQKGDIAEGYSVSREKKESFPLTVTSAQKNPTAFYLCASKGFATNEKLFFGSGTQLSVL.